These 16 T cell receptor beta chains share one sample of origin, sequenced in a study of T cell responses to AZD1222 COVID-19 vaccine. The repertoire was sequenced with immunoSEQ multiplex PCR; TCRdb's copy has only in-frame clones and lacks some. The table includes 120,000 or so clones, around 92% detected once. The starting material was peripheral blood, obtained on day 0 of AZD1222 vaccination. These receptors were collected from an adult in good health.

This chain uses TRBV12-3 or TRBV12-4 with TRBJ1-5; no clear D. The CDR3 is 12 amino acids. The V end lost 1 base, the J end lost 6 bases, and 4 bases lay between the germline ends. The CDR3 is CASSLGSQPQHF. The CDR3 coding sequence is TGTGCCAGCAGTTTAGGAAGTCAGCCCCAGCATTTT.

The V gene is TRBV13, the J gene TRBJ2-2; weak D call: TRBD2 (6 bases). Germline loops: CDR1 PRHDT, CDR2 FYEKMQ (reference sequence). The CDR3 length is 17 residues. V lost 4 bases to trimming and J lost 2 bases, with 17 bases between them. This chain's CDR3 is CASSSWGGEGNTGELFF. The CDR3 nucleotides read TGTGCCAGCAGCTCCTGGGGAGGTGAGGGTAACACCGGGGAGCTGTTTTTT.

This clone was observed once. The chain employs TRBV27 and TRBJ1-6; no reliable D call. The CDR3 runs 17 residues. V was clipped by 3 bases and J by 5 bases, with 17 bases between them. Germline V lookup: CDR1 MNHEY, CDR2 SMNVEV (reference sequence). The CDR3 sequence is CASSFGVGQVNNSPLHF. In DNA form, the CDR3 reads TGTGCCAGCAGTTTCGGGGTTGGGCAGGTTAATAATTCACCCCTCCACTTT.

The rearrangement links TRBV6-5 to TRBJ2-1; D possibly corresponds to TRBD1 (5 bases). V shed 6 bases and J shed 6 bases, with 12 bases lying between them. This CDR3 is 13 amino acids long. CDR1 and CDR2 from the germline V gene are MNHEY and SVGAGI. CDR3 loop: CASSSTDPNEQFF. The CDR3 nucleotides are TGTGCCAGCAGCTCGACAGACCCCAATGAGCAGTTCTTC.

V usage is TRBV10-2 and J usage is TRBJ1-2, with 8 nucleotides matching TRBD1. Germline CDR1 is WSHSY and CDR2 is SAAADI. Trimming cost V 0 bases and J 5 bases; bases outside gene matches: 2. The CDR3 covers 14 residues. The CDR3 spells CASSESTGEYGYTF. In DNA, the CDR3 is TGCGCCAGCAGTGAGTCGACAGGGGAGTATGGCTACACCTTC.

V gene TRBV6-2 or TRBV6-3 combines with J gene TRBJ2-6, with D unclear. Trimming took off 4 bases at V and 0 bases at J, with 10 bases between the two ends. The CDR3 is made up of 16 amino acids. Germline V CDR1 and CDR2: MNHEY, SVGEGT. Here the CDR3 DNA reads TGTGCCAGCAGTTCCAAGTACGTCTCTGGGGCCAACGTCCTGACTTTC. Protein: CASSSKYVSGANVLTF.

This rearrangement joins TRBV6-1 to TRBJ2-3; no definite D call. Trimming removed 1 base from V and 7 bases from J, with 15 bases in between. Per the germline V gene, CDR1 is MNHNS and CDR2 is SASEGT. CDR3 size: 15 residues. The CDR3 spells CASSEDPWGGYTQYF. The CDR3 region has the DNA TGTGCCAGCAGTGAAGATCCCTGGGGTGGGTATACGCAGTATTTT.

As to this clone: This sample includes further DNA sequences coding for the same CDR3. The V call is TRBV12-3 or TRBV12-4, the J call TRBJ2-1, with D perhaps TRBD1 (5 bases). The CDR3 covers 13 residues. V lost 6 bases to trimming and J lost 3 bases, with 9 bases between them. CDR3 loop: CASSRDSYNEQFF. CDR3 DNA: TGTGCCAGCAGCCGTGACAGCTACAATGAGCAGTTCTTC.

This chain uses TRBV24-1 with TRBJ2-1; D unresolved. The CDR3 spans 13 residues. Trimming cost V 5 bases and J 9 bases, with 13 bases left between them. The germline V gene encodes CDR1 KGHDR and CDR2 SFDVKD. As DNA, the CDR3 is TGTGCCACCAGTGCCGGGCTAAGTACTGAGCAGTTCTTC. This encodes CATSAGLSTEQFF.

The V and J genes are TRBV3-1 (or the pseudogene TRBV3-2) and TRBJ2-7; D may correspond to TRBD1 or TRBD2 (5 bases each). V lost 2 bases, J lost 9 bases, and 8 bases lay in between. The CDR3 has 11 residues. Germline CDR1 and CDR2: LGHDT and YNNKEL (reference sequence). CDR3 region: CASSQTGPQYF. The DNA of the CDR3 is TGTGCCAGCAGCCAAACGGGACCGCAGTACTTC.

The V call is TRBV7-9, the J call TRBJ1-1, with 7 nucleotides matching TRBD1. The germline CDR1 and CDR2 sequences are SEHNR and FQNEAQ (reference sequence). The junction had 7 bases not matched to a gene; V was cut back by 4 bases and J by 5 bases. The CDR3 runs to 14 residues. CDR3 in DNA: TGTGCCAGCAGCTCTTGGACAGGTCTGACTGAAGCTTTCTTT. Amino acid sequence: CASSSWTGLTEAFF.

The CDR3 here is CASSDLARTTPDQPQHF. In DNA, the CDR3 is TGTGCCAGCAGTGATCTGGCAAGGACAACCCCCGATCAGCCCCAGCATTTT. The V gene is TRBV6-1, the J gene TRBJ1-5, with a possible D match to TRBD1 (5 bases). This CDR3 is built from 17 residues. V dropped 3 bases and J dropped 5 bases, with 20 bases sitting between them. In germline, CDR1 is MNHNS, CDR2 SASEGT.

With regard to this clone: The same CDR3 arises from other DNA sequences in this sample as well. The chain employs TRBV10-3 and TRBJ2-1; D not resolved. This CDR3 is 14 amino acids long. In germline, CDR1 is ENHRY, CDR2 SYGVKD. Trimming removed 0 bases at V and 4 bases at J, with 7 bases between. CDR3 loop: CAISESSSYNEQFF. The CDR3 DNA reads TGTGCCATCAGTGAGTCGTCCAGTTACAATGAGCAGTTCTTC.

This clone was seen once. This chain connects TRBV28 to TRBJ2-1, with 10 bases fitting TRBD2. The CDR3 has 15 amino acids. V trimming: 6 bases; J trimming: 9 bases; junction bases outside the gene matches: 11. Per germline, CDR1 MDHEN and CDR2 SYDVKM. The CDR3 DNA reads as TGTGCCAGCAGGGACCAATTAGCGGGAGGTGGTGAGCAGTTCTTC. This translates into CASRDQLAGGGEQFF. The full variable domain, its missing parts supplied by reference TRBV28 and TRBJ2-1, is DVKVTQSSRYLVKRTGEKVFLECVQDMDHENMFWYRQDPGLGLRLIYFSYDVKMKEKGDIPEGYSVSREKKERFSLILESASTNQTSMYLCASRDQLAGGGEQFFGPGTRLTVL.

The V gene is TRBV27, the J gene TRBJ2-5; TRBD2 agrees at 11 bases. Germline V CDR1 and CDR2: MNHEY, SMNVEV (reference sequence). The CDR3 has 15 amino acids. V lost 5 bases and J lost 3; bases outside the gene matches: 5. The CDR3: CASSPLTSGEETQYF. The DNA of the CDR3 is TGTGCCAGCAGTCCACTGACTAGCGGGGAAGAGACCCAGTACTTC.

The V gene is TRBV28, the J gene TRBJ1-2; 8 bases line up with TRBD1. Germline trimming cut 5 bases from V and 4 bases from J; bases unmatched to any gene: 9. CDR3 length: 15 amino acids. Germline-derived CDR1 and CDR2 are MDHEN and SYDVKM. CDR3 DNA sequence: TGTGCCAGCAGTCTAGAGGACAGGGCCCTCTATGGCTACACCTTC. Translating it yields CASSLEDRALYGYTF.